This is a list of T cell receptor beta chains from one sample in a study of metastatic and nonmetastatic thyroid tumors. TCRdb reprocessed the PCR reads using MiXCR. The sample contains about 39,000 clones, approximately 20% of which appear only once. Sequencing used tumor tissue. The receptor set was obtained from a female donor with papillary thyroid cancer or a benign thyroid nodule (not recorded which). Some clones in this sample may be carry-over from other donors' samples. CDR3s leave out the opening cysteine and the closing phenylalanine or tryptophan. The D gene is left open where the match is weak.

V gene: TRBV28
D gene: TRBD2
CDR3 protein: VGSSGTSGRTRPF

V gene: TRBV5-1
D gene: NA
CDR3 protein: ASSLGTVVAYEQY

V gene: TRBV6-1
D gene: NA
CDR3 protein: ASRQGGEAF

V gene: TRBV19
D gene: NA
CDR3 protein: ASSNTDTQY

V gene: TRBV6-1
D gene: NA
CDR3 protein: ASSEGGSGYSPLH

V gene: TRBV18
D gene: NA
CDR3 protein: ASSPTVQETQY

V gene: TRBV30
D gene: NA
CDR3 protein: AWSPRLTHIATDEQF

V gene: TRBV7-9
D gene: NA
CDR3 protein: ASSLTGSRGTEAF

V gene: TRBV7-2
D gene: NA
CDR3 protein: ASSLGSLGEKLF

V gene: TRBV6-1
D gene: NA
CDR3 protein: ASSERSSGANVLT

V gene: TRBV19
D gene: TRBD2
CDR3 protein: ASSMGLAGDLYNEQF

V gene: TRBV6-2/TRBV6-3
D gene: NA
CDR3 protein: ASTTIVGGGTEAF

V gene: TRBV5-6
D gene: NA
CDR3 protein: ASSLEGRKDTEAF

V gene: TRBV5-1
D gene: NA
CDR3 protein: ASSLGQVLDGYT

V gene: TRBV28
D gene: NA
CDR3 protein: ASSSSGGRNTEAF

V gene: TRBV6-1
D gene: NA
CDR3 protein: ASSLQGLEEKLF

V gene: TRBV6-5
D gene: NA
CDR3 protein: ASSYSRSTSGNTIY

V gene: TRBV3-1
D gene: TRBD1
CDR3 protein: ASSPDRGLYGYT

V gene: TRBV20-1
D gene: NA
CDR3 protein: SARGRGGPRGVAEAF

V gene: TRBV6-5
D gene: NA
CDR3 protein: ASSYFDEQY

V gene: TRBV28
D gene: NA
CDR3 protein: ASSFAGALSYEQY

V gene: TRBV6-6
D gene: NA
CDR3 protein: ASSYSRAAATNEKLF

V gene: TRBV4-3
D gene: TRBD2
CDR3 protein: ASSPRPSGVRDIQY

V gene: TRBV3-1
D gene: NA
CDR3 protein: ASSLGRGLKTQY

V gene: TRBV30
D gene: NA
CDR3 protein: AWGGGQPQH

V gene: TRBV28
D gene: NA
CDR3 protein: ASGLTKLF

V gene: TRBV7-3
D gene: NA
CDR3 protein: ASSRDHYNEQF

V gene: TRBV5-6
D gene: NA
CDR3 protein: ASRPDSYYGYT

V gene: TRBV6-1
D gene: NA
CDR3 protein: ASSPGLAAYEQY

V gene: TRBV19
D gene: NA
CDR3 protein: ASRDPWVVDTEAF

V gene: TRBV6-1
D gene: NA
CDR3 protein: ASRTTRYEQY

V gene: TRBV9
D gene: NA
CDR3 protein: ASSVVSDATRAEQF

V gene: TRBV20-1
D gene: NA
CDR3 protein: SARQRGVLPGYT

V gene: TRBV13
D gene: NA
CDR3 protein: ASSRSGSRSSTNEKLF

V gene: TRBV20-1
D gene: NA
CDR3 protein: SARGHTTGDTEAF

V gene: TRBV11-1
D gene: NA
CDR3 protein: ASSSRWGRLDPNTEAF

V gene: TRBV7-2
D gene: TRBD2
CDR3 protein: ASSLGSGGVTGELF

V gene: TRBV20-1
D gene: NA
CDR3 protein: SALKTNEKLF

V gene: TRBV7-9
D gene: NA
CDR3 protein: ASSPTATNYGYT

V gene: TRBV5-1
D gene: TRBD1
CDR3 protein: ASSLSGQTNSPLH

V gene: TRBV6-2/TRBV6-3
D gene: NA
CDR3 protein: ASRHEETQY

V gene: TRBV18
D gene: NA
CDR3 protein: ASSPERTNTGELF

V gene: TRBV6-2/TRBV6-3
D gene: NA
CDR3 protein: ASSYSSSLAIFTDTQY

V gene: TRBV7-6
D gene: NA
CDR3 protein: ASSLYDGELF

V gene: TRBV6-5
D gene: TRBD2
CDR3 protein: TSSYSGFSGTSDDEQY

V gene: TRBV11-3
D gene: NA
CDR3 protein: ASSMGLSYNEQF